This T cell receptor beta chain appears in the sequencing data of a study of T cells in severe cutaneous drug reactions. TCR subtype-specific primers in iRepertoire multiplex PCR prepared libraries for bulk and single-cell sequencing. TCRdb reprocessed the multiplex PCR reads, keeping one entry per CDR3 protein, no DNA. The ten most abundant clones cover 6.5% to 8% of a sample with just over 20,000 distinct CDR3 sequences. The patients sequenced had a carbamazepine-induced Stevens-Johnson syndrome or toxic epidermal necrolysis reaction. This CDR3 spans 16 amino acids. CDR1 is MGHRA, CDR2 YSYEKL, per germline.

This TCR was recovered from a human donor with toxic epidermal necrolysis, a severe cutaneous drug reaction. The J gene is TRBJ2-7, the V gene TRBV4-1; TCRdb designates TRBD2, a call that cannot be tested without DNA. The sample consisted of PBMCs. The CDR3 protein is CASSPGTSGESYEQYF.